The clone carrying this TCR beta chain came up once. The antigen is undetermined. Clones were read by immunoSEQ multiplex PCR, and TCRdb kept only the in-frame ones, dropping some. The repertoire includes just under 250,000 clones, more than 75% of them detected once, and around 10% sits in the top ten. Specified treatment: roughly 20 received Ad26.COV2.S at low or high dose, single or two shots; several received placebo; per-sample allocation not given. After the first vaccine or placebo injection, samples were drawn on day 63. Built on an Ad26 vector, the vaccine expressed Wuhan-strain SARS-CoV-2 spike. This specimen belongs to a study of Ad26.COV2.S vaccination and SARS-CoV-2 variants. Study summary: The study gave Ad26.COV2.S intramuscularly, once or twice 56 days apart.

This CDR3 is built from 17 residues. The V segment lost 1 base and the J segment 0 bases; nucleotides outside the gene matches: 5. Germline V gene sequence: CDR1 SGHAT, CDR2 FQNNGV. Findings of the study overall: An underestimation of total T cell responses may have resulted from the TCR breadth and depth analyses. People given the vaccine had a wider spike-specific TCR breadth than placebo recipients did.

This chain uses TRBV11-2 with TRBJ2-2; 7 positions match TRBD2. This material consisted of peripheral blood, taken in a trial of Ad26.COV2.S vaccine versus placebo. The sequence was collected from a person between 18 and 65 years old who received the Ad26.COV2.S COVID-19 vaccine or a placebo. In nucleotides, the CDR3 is TGTGCCAGCAGCTTAGGGTGGGCGGGGGCGAACACCGGGGAGCTGTTTTTT. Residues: CASSLGWAGANTGELFF.